This paragraph covers one TCR beta chain sequence. This CDR3 region has 13 residues. Trimming took 3 bases from V and 0 from J, leaving 6 bases between them. Survey-level immunoSEQ sequencing profiled the TCR beta repertoire. Profiled with immunoSEQ multiplex PCR; TCRdb holds only in-frame clones, not every one. The sample contains 60,000 to 75,000 clones, 93% of which appear only once. The chain uses TRBV12-3 or TRBV12-4 and TRBJ2-7; D gene uncertain. The sequencing sample was made of PBMCs. The receptor's source is a middle-aged man with rheumatoid arthritis. This chain's CDR3 is CASSFVGSYEQYF. The CDR3 nucleotides are TGTGCCAGCAGTTTTGTGGGCTCCTACGAGCAGTACTTC.